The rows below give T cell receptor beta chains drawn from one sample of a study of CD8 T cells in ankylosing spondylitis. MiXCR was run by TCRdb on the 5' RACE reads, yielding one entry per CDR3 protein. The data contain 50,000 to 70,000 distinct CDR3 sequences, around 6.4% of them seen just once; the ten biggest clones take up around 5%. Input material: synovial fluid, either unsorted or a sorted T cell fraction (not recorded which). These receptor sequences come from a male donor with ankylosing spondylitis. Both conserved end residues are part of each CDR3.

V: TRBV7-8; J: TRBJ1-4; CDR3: CASSLARREKLFF
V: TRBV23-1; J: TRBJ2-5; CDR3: CASRRPQYF
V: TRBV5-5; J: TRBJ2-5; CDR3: CASSSIRQGEETQYF
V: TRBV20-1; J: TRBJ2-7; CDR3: CSAFGAGQNSYELYF
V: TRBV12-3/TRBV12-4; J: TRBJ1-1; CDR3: CASSPGTGTTEAFF
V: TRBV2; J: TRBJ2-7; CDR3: CASTQTYEQYF
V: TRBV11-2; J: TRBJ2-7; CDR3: CASSYPSLAGGFYEQYF
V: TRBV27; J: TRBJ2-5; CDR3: CASVLGSRGFLETQYF
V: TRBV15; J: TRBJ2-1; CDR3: CATSRDLAEQFF
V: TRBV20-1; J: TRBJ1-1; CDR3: CSARVDRGNTEAFF
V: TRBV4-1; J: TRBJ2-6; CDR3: CASSQDLGERARSGANVLTF
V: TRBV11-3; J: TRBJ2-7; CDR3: CASSSKDEQYF
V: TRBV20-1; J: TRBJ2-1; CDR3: CSAIPPRTSGSPLIVEQFF
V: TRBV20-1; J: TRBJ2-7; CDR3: CSAGRLDTYEQYF
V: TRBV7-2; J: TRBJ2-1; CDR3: CASRVTSGSYNEQFF
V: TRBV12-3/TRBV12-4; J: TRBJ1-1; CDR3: CASSREYTEAFF
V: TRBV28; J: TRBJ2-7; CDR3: CASSFPLDRDAASYEQYF
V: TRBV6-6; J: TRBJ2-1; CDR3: CASETQGYEQFF
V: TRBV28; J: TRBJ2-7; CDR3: CASPPTQPGQGYEQYF
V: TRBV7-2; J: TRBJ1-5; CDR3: CASSLMGQGGQPQHF
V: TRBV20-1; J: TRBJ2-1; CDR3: CSARPLFEQFF
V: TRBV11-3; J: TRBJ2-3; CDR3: CASSPRERTDADTQYF
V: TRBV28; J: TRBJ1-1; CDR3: CASSLVWGEAFF
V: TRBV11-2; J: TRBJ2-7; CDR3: CASSSPGAGAPPASYEQYF
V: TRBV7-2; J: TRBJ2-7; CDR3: CASSLVASGGYEQYF
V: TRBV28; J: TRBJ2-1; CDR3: CASSLDLSGRELGEQFF
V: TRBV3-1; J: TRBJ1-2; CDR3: CASSEGQGYTF
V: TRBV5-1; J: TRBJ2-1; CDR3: CASSLGVVSDEQFF
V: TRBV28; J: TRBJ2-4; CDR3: CAIREIAKNIQYF
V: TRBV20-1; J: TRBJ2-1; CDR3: CSAESGSYSYNEQFF
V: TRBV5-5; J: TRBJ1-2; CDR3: CASSLTPGQAYLGYTF
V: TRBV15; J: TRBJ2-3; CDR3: CATSRDTTGGPDTQYF
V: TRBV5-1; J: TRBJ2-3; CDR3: CASSPANGGSSDTQYF
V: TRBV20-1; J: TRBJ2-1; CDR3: CSAGGRASEQFF
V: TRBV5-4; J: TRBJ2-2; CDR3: CASSLGGVGITGELFF
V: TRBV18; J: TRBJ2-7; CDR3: CASSTDGAGGRYEQYF
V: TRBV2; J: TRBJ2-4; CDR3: CASGGGAGKNIQYF
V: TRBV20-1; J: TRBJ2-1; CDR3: CSGADFSYNEQFF
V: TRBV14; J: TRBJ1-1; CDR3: CASSQLESALNTEAFF
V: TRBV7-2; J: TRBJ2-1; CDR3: CASSRLFGSSYNEQFF
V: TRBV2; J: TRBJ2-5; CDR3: CASNSPYQETQYF
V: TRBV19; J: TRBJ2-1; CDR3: CASSILTGDYNEQFF
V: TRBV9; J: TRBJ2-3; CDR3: CASSVAGLVTDTQYF
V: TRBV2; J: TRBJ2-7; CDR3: CASQGQVNEQYF
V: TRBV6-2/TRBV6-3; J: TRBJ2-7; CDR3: CASSYSSLAGGYEQYF
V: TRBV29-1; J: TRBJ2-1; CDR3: CSVAPGSGSYNEQFF
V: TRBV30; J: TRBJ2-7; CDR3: CAWSVGSFVAAEQYF
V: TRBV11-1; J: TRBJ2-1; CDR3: CASSPPTSHNEQFF
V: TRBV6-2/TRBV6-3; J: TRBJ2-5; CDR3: CASSPGGETQYF
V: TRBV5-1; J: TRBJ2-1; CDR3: CASSLASGGYNEQFF
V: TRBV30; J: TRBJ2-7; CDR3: CAWNQGVDYEQYF
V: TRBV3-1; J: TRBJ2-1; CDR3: CASSQDRLDEQFF
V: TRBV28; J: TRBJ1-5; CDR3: CASCGGYGNQPQHF